This T cell receptor beta chain was profiled in a study of technical replicates of blood from several donors. This table comes from immunoSEQ multiplex PCR, and its TCRdb copy is limited to in-frame clones, with some not included. The sample lists about 82,000 clones, nearly 96% occurring once. The germline V and J ends were trimmed by 1 base and 4 bases, with 10 bases remaining between them. CDR3 length: 14 amino acids. Germline V gives CDR1 SGHAT, CDR2 FQNNGV. Sequenced: T cells isolated from PBMCs. The source is a human donor in good health. The chain is built from TRBV11-2 and TRBJ1-1; tentatively, D is TRBD1 (6 bases). The CDR3 nucleotides read TGTGCCAGCAGCTTAGGACAGGCTCTCACTGAAGCTTTCTTT. Protein sequence: CASSLGQALTEAFF. The full variable domain, its missing parts supplied by reference TRBV11-2 and TRBJ1-1, is EAGVAQSPRYKIIEKRQSVAFWCNPISGHATLYWYQQILGQGPKLLIQFQNNGVVDDSQLPKDRFSAERLKGVDSTLKIQPAKLEDSAVYLCASSLGQALTEAFFGQGTRLTVV.